This paragraph covers one T cell receptor beta chain sequence. Its cognate antigen is unknown. 13 Jbeta primers and 60 Vbeta primers were used for the PCR. Profiled with immunoSEQ multiplex PCR; TCRdb holds only in-frame clones, not every one. In the table there are approximately 190,000 clones, approximately 81% of which are singletons. This record comes from a study of cytomegalovirus exposure and HLA in healthy donors. Study information: Tens of millions of unique TCRs, all from HLA-typed donors, were included in an early release of the data.

Overall study findings and caveats: Most TCR sequences were uncommon, yet certain public TCRs appeared in many donors.

CDR1 and CDR2 (germline): SGHAT, FQNNGV. CDR3 length: 13 residues. The ends were cut back, 1 base at V and 8 bases at J, with 8 bases in the middle. The sequence came from a middle-aged man in good health and CMV-seronegative. This rearrangement joins TRBV11-2 to TRBJ1-4; D is perhaps TRBD1 (5 bases). The sample comprised PBMCs. DNA for the CDR3: TGTGCCAGCAGCTTAGCGTGGGGCGAAAAACTGTTTTTT. Protein product: CASSLAWGEKLFF.